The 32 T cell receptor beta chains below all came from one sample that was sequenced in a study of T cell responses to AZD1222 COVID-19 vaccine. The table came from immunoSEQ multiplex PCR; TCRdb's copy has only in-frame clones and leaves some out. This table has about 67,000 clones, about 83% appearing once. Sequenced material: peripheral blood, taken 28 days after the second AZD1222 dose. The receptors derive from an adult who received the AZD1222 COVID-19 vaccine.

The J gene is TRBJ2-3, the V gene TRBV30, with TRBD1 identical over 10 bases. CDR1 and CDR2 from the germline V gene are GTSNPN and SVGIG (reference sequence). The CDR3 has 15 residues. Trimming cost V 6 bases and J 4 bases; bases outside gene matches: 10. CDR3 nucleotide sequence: TGTGCCTGTTTCAGACAGGGGGCCTCCGCAGATACGCAGTATTTT. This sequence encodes CACFRQGASADTQYF. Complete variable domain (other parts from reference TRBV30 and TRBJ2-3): SQTIHQWPATLVQPVGSPLSLECTVEGTSNPNLYWYRQAAGRGLQLLFYSVGIGQISSEVPQNLSASRPQDRQFILSSKKLLLSDSGFYLCACFRQGASADTQYFGPGTRLTVL.

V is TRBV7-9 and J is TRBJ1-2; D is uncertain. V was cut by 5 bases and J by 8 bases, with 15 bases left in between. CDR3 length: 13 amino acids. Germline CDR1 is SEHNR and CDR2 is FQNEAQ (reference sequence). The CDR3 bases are TGTGCCAGCAGCCTTTCCCAGAAAGGAGGCTACACCTTC. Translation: CASSLSQKGGYTF.

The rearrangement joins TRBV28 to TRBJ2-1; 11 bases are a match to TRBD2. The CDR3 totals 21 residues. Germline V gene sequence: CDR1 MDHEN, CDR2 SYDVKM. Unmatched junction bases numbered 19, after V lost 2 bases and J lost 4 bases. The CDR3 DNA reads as TGTGCCAGCAGTTTAGCCATCTCCAACCCCCGACTAGCGGGGTCTTACAATGAGCAGTTCTTC. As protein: CASSLAISNPRLAGSYNEQFF.

This CDR3 is CASSPVARVSTEAFF. The CDR3 coding sequence is TGTGCCAGCAGCCCTGTTGCCAGGGTGTCCACTGAAGCTTTCTTT. The V call is TRBV5-4, the J call TRBJ1-1, with a possible D match to TRBD1 (5 bases). CDR3 size: 15 residues. CDR1 and CDR2 from the germline V gene are SGHNT and YYREEE (reference sequence). V was clipped by 4 bases and J by 4 bases, with 17 bases between them.

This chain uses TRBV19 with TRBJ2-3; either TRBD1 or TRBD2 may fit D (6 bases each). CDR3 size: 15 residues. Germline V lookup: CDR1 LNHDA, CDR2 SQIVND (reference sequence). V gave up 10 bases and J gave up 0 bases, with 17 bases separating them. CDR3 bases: TGTGCCACCACCAAAGGGGGGCCAAGCACAGATACGCAGTATTTT. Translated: CATTKGGPSTDTQYF.

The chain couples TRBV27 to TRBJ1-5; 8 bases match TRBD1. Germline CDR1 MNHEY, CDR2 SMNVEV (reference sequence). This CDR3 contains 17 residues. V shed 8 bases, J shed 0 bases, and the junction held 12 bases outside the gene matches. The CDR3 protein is CASVRRDRSYSNQPQHF. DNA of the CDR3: TGTGCCAGCGTTAGGCGGGACAGGTCATATAGCAATCAGCCCCAGCATTTT.

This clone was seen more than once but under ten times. This CDR3 reads CASSAGTTDTQYF. The CDR3 bases are TGTGCCAGCAGCGCCGGGACAACAGATACGCAGTATTTT. This chain connects TRBV9 to TRBJ2-3, with D tentatively TRBD1 (6 bases). CDR1 is SGDLS and CDR2 is YYNGEE in the germline V gene. The V end was cut by 3 bases, the J end by 3 bases, with 8 bases between. There are 13 residues in the CDR3.

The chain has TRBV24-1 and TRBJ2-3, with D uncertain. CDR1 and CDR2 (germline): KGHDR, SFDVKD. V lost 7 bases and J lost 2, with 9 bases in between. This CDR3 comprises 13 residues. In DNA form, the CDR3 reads TGTGCCACCAGAGAGCTTTTCACAGATACGCAGTATTTT. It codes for CATRELFTDTQYF.

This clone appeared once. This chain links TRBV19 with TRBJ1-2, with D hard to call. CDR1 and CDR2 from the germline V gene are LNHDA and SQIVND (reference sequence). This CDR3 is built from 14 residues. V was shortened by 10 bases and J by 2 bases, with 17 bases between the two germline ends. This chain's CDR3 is CATRAAPRNYGYTF. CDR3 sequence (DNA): TGTGCCACCCGGGCAGCCCCGAGGAACTATGGCTACACCTTC.

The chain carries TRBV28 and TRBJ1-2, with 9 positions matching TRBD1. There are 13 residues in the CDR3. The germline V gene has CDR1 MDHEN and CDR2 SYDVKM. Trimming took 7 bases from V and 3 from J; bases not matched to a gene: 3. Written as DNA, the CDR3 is TGTGCCAGCACCGGACAGGGGCACTATGGCTACACCTTC. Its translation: CASTGQGHYGYTF.

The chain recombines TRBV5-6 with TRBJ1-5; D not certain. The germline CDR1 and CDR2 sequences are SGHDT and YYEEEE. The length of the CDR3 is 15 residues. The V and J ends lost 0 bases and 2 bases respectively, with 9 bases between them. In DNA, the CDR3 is TGTGCCAGCAGCTTGGGCCCTACTGGCAATCAGCCCCAGCATTTT. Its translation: CASSLGPTGNQPQHF.

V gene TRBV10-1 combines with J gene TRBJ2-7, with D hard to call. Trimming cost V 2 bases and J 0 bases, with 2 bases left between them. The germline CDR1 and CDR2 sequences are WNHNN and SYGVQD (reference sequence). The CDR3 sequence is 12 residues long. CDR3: CASSETSYEQYF. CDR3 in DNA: TGCGCCAGCAGTGAGACCTCCTACGAGCAGTACTTC.

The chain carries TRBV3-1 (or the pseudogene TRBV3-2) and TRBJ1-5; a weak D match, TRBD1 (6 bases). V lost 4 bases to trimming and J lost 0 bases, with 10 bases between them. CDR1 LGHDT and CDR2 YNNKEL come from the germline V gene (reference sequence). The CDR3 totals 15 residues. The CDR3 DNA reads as TGTGCCAGCAGCCCACAGGGAAATAGCAATCAGCCCCAGCATTTT. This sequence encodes CASSPQGNSNQPQHF.

The CDR3: CASSSGRTGNSPLHF. CDR3 bases: TGTGCCAGTAGTTCCGGGCGGACAGGCAATTCACCCCTCCACTTT. The chain links TRBV19 to TRBJ1-6; 7 bases line up with TRBD1. This CDR3 spans 15 amino acids. From germline, CDR1 is LNHDA and CDR2 SQIVND (reference sequence). With 5 bases clipped from V and 7 bases from J, the junction kept 8 bases outside the gene matches.

The CDR3 here is CASSIGLGGRGTEAFF. The CDR3 DNA reads TGTGCCAGTAGTATTGGCTTGGGGGGGCGCGGGACTGAAGCTTTCTTT. This chain links TRBV19 with TRBJ1-1; the D gene is possibly TRBD1 (6 bases). Germline V gene sequence: CDR1 LNHDA, CDR2 SQIVND (reference sequence). The V gene lost 3 bases and the J gene lost 5 bases, with 19 bases spanning the gap. This CDR3 is 16 amino acids long.

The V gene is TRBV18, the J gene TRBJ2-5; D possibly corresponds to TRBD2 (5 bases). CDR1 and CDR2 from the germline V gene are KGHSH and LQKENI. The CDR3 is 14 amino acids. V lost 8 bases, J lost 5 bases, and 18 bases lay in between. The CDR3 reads CASPRTDFMETQYF. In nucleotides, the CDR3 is TGTGCCAGCCCTCGGACGGACTTTATGGAGACCCAGTACTTC.

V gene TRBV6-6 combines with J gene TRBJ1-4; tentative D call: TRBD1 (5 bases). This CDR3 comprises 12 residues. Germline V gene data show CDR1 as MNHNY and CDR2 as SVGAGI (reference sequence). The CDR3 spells CAARRGNEKLFF. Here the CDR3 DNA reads TGTGCGGCTCGGCGGGGGAATGAAAAACTGTTTTTT.

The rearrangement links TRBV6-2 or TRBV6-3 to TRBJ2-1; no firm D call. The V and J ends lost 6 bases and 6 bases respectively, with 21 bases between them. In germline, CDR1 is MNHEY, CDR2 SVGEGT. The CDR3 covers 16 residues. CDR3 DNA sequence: TGTGCCAGCAGCCTAAGACGGTTCCAGCTCAGCAATGAGCAGTTCTTC. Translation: CASSLRRFQLSNEQFF.

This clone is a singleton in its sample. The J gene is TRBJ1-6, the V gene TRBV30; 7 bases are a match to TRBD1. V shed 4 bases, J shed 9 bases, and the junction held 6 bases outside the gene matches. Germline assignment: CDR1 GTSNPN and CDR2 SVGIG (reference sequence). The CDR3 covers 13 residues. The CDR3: CAWTRGGGSPLHF. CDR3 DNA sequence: TGTGCCTGGACCCGAGGGGGCGGTTCACCCCTCCACTTT.

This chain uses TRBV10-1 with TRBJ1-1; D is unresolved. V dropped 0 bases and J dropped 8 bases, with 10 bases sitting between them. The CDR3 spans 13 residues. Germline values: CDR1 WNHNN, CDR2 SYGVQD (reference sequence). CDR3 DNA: TGCGCCAGCAGTGAGTCAGGGTTAAGGGAAGCTTTCTTT. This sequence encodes CASSESGLREAFF.

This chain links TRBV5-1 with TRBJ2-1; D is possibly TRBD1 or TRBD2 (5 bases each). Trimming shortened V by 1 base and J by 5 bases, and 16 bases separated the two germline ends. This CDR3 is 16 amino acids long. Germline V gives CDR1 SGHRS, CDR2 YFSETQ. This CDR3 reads CASSLIGQGANNEQFF. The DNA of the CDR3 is TGCGCCAGCAGCTTGATAGGGCAGGGAGCTAACAATGAGCAGTTCTTC.

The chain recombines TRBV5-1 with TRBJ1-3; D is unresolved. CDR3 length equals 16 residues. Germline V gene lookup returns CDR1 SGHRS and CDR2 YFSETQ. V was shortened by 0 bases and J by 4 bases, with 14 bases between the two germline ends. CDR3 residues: CASSLAGSPVGNTIYF. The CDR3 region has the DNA TGCGCCAGCAGCTTGGCCGGCAGCCCCGTCGGAAACACCATATATTTT.

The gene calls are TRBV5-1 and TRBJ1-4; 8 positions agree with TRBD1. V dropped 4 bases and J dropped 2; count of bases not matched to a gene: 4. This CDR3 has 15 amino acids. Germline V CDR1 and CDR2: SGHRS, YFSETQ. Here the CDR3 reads CASSARQGTNEKLFF. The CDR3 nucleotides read TGCGCCAGCAGCGCCCGACAGGGGACTAATGAAAAACTGTTTTTT. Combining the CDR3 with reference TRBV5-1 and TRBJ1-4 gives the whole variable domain KAGVTQTPRYLIKTRGQQVTLSCSPISGHRSVSWYQQTPGQGLQFLFEYFSETQRNKGNFPGRFSGRQFSNSRSEMNVSTLELGDSALYLCASSARQGTNEKLFFGSGTQLSVL.

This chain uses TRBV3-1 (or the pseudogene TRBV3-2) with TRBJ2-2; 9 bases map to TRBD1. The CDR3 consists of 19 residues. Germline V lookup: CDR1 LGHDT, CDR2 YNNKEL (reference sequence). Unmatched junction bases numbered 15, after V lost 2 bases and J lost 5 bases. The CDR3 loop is CASSQPGQGLWVGTGELFF. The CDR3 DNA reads TGTGCCAGCAGCCAACCCGGACAGGGGCTGTGGGTGGGGACCGGGGAGCTGTTTTTT.

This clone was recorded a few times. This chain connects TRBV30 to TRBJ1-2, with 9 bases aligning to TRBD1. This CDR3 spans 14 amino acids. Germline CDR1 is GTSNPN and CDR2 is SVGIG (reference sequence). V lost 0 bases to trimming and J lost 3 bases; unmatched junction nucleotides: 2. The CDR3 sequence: CAWSVGTGHYGYTF. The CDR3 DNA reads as TGTGCCTGGAGTGTCGGGACAGGGCACTATGGCTACACCTTC.

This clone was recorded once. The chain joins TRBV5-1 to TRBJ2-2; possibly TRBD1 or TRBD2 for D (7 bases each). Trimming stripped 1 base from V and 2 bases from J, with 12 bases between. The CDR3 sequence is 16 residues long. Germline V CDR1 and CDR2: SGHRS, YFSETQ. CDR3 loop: CASSLSGTVNTGELFF. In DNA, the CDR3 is TGCGCCAGCAGCTTGAGCGGGACAGTAAACACCGGGGAGCTGTTTTTT.

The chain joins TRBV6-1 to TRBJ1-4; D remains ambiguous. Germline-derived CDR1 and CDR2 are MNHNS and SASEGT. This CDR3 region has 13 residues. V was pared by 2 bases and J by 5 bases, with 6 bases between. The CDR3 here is CASSEFGNEKLFF. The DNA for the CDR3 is TGTGCCAGCAGTGAATTCGGGAATGAAAAACTGTTTTTT.

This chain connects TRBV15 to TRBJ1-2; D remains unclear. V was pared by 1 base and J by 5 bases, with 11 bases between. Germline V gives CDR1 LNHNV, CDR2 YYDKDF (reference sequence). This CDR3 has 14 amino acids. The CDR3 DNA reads TGTGCCACCAGCAGAGCGCCCTTGGGGTATGGCTACACCTTC. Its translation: CATSRAPLGYGYTF.

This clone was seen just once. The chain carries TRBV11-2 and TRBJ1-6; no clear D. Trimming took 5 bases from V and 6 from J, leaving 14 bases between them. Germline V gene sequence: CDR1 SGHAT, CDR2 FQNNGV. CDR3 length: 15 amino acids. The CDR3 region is CASSPAGRTNSPLHF. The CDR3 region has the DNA TGTGCCAGCAGCCCAGCGGGCAGGACTAATTCACCCCTCCACTTT.

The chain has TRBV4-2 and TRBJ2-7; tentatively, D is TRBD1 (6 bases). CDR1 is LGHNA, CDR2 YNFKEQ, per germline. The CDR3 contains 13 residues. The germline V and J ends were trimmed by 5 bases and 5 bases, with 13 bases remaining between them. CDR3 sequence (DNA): TGTGCCAGCAGCTATGACAGGACCGACGAGCAGTACTTC. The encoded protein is CASSYDRTDEQYF.

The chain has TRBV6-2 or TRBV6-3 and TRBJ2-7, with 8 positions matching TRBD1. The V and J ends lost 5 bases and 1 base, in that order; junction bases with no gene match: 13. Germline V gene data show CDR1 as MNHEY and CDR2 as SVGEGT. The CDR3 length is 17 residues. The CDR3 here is CASSVDTTGGLSYEQYF. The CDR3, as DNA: TGTGCCAGCAGTGTTGACACAACAGGGGGATTATCCTACGAGCAGTACTTC.

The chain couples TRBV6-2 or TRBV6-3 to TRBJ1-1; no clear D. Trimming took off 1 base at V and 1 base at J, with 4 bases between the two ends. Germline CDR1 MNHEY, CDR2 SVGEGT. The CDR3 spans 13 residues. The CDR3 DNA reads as TGTGCCAGCAGTTACTGGGGGAACACTGAAGCTTTCTTT. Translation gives CASSYWGNTEAFF.